This T cell receptor beta chain was observed in a study of T cells in Graves' hyperthyroidism and ophthalmopathy (dated by TCRdb to between 2019 and 2020). In terms of the full investigation: Peripheral blood was collected at initial diagnosis, before any treatment. The roughly 90 discovery patients were divided at random into training and test sets in a 7:3 ratio. The paper describes TCR Vbeta CDR3 sequencing of 140 or so peripheral blood samples, made up of 43 ophthalmopathy patients, roughly 72 hyperthyroidism patients and 17 progressor patients. An independent validation cohort of some 18 hyperthyroidism patients and approximately 15 patients who later progressed to ophthalmopathy tested prospective prediction of ophthalmopathy. After sampling, hyperthyroidism patients received methimazole starting at 30 mg daily, and ophthalmopathy patients received high-dose intravenous methylprednisolone. To identify distinguishing TCR V-J signatures, a discovery cohort of 90 to 100 patients was used, comprising 43 with Graves' ophthalmopathy and around 57 with stable Graves' hyperthyroidism. In addition, the study compared T-cell repertoires in thyroid tissue and in blood from roughly 6 Graves' hyperthyroidism patients.

General conclusions and limits of the study: In cross-validation, a model built on a 13 V-J signature told ophthalmopathy apart from stable hyperthyroidism with approximately 90% sensitivity and approximately 84% specificity, and in testing the same model reached 80%/75%. In validation, the model predicted progression to ophthalmopathy with around 71% sensitivity and over 72% specificity, a median of around six months before onset. No statistical method was used to fix the sample size in advance, and group allocation was not hidden from the investigators. Most expanded thyroid clonotypes (frequency above 0.001) were also detected in blood, suggesting blood repertoires may reflect thyroid immune responses.

The TCR beta CDR3 regions were amplified from the RNA transcripts. For the first round of RT-PCR on the TCR CDR3, the HTBI primer set was used together with the Qiagen OneStep RT-PCR kit. The libraries were constructed in a second round of multiplex PCR and then size-selected and purified. The libraries were sequenced on an Illumina HiSeq2000 using paired-end 100 bp reads. From the authors' description of their analysis: SOAPnuke was used to process the raw data, with reads discarded if the reads contained adapters or uncalled bases, had a mean Phred below 15, or lacked an exact constant-primer or identifier match. High-quality paired reads were merged using COPE v1.2.5, and each unique nucleotide sequence was defined as a clonotype. MiTCR v1.1 was used to align the clonotypes against IMGT TRBV, TRBD and TRBJ reference segments. Only V-J combinations with frequency above 0.0001, covering roughly 99% of repertoires, were analysed. The TCS score was defined as the ratio of F50 (clonal expansion) to E x V (chaos), calculated using BLOSUM62-based TCRdist between CDR3 peptides within each V-J. Welch's t-statistics and random forest reduced just over 500 V-J features to about 13, which were used in a naive Bayes classifier (R e1071). The public reads were run again by TCRdb, first through fastp at Q25 and then through MiXCR, and only productive beta chains were kept. Every entry covers one CDR3 protein and lists the most common genes and DNA from its rows. The V and J calls and clone size are TCRdb's, not the authors'. The sample table records hundreds of thousands of distinct CDR3 sequences; about 19% of these occur just once. The ten top clones hold 15% to 20% of the sample.

Hyperthyroidism patients were newly diagnosed, had a disease duration of under 2 months, and were aged 18 to 65 years. The study excluded patients with uncontrolled infections, other autoimmune diseases, pregnancy or lactation. Diagnoses were based on clinical symptoms, serum thyroxine and TRAb, thyroid ultrasound and orbital computed tomography. For progressor patients, blood was drawn at the first diagnosis of hyperthyroidism, before any ophthalmopathy symptoms had appeared. PBMCs were separated from roughly 9.3 ml of fresh peripheral blood using Ficoll-Paque density gradient centrifugation. Progressor patients were first diagnosed with Graves' hyperthyroidism and then developed ophthalmopathy during follow-up. Total RNA was extracted using Trizol reagent, and RNA quality was assessed on an Agilent 2100 Bioanalyzer. V loses 0 bases at its end and J loses 0 bases; junction bases beyond the gene matches: 5. From the cysteine through the phenylalanine, the CDR3 covers 18 amino acids. CDR3 DNA only is kept here, 54 bases in frame from base 1. Based on the germline V gene (reference sequence), the CDR1 and CDR2 sequences are SGHNT and YYREEE.

Note on this clonotype: Its antigen is still unknown. Per-base qualities were not stored, and no clone one base away is much larger.

This TCR came from a woman between 45 and 65 years old with Graves' hyperthyroidism that later progressed to Graves' ophthalmopathy. Sequenced input: blood. The V gene is TRBV5-4 and the J gene is TRBJ1-4, and 10 junction bases match TRBD1. For the CDR3, the sequence is CASSLGQGAFATNEKLFF. The DNA sequence is as follows: TGTGCCAGCAGCTTGGGACAGGGGGCCTTTGCAACTAATGAAAAACTGTTTTTT.